This entry describes one TCR beta chain. Followed longitudinally, the Seattle patients had been enrolled during active infection. The data originate from a study of blood T cell repertoires in COVID-19. Study-level background: Donors in the United States, Italy and Spain gave samples during acute or convalescent COVID-19. In each case, the material was cDNA or gDNA derived from T cells, B-cell-depleted T cells, or PBMCs.

Study processing details: The assay estimated nucleated cells by amplifying reference gene primers. The method was immunoSEQ multiplex PCR; TCRdb's version includes in-frame clones alone and lacks a portion of them. For V, J and clone size, that table is used; D and trimming come from the DNA. The sample includes almost 350,000 clones, approximately 89% of them seen just once. Germline V gene lookup returns CDR1 SEHNR and CDR2 FQNEAQ (reference sequence). The CDR3 is made up of 13 amino acids. V was cut by 5 bases and J by 6 bases, with 13 bases left in between. This rearrangement joins TRBV7-9 to TRBJ1-1; no firm D call. This clonotype was obtained from a woman aged 55-70 years with COVID-19, enrolled during active disease. Sequenced material: peripheral blood. The CDR3 spells CASSAIAAAEAFF. CDR3 DNA: TGTGCCAGCAGCGCAATAGCCGCAGCTGAAGCTTTCTTT.